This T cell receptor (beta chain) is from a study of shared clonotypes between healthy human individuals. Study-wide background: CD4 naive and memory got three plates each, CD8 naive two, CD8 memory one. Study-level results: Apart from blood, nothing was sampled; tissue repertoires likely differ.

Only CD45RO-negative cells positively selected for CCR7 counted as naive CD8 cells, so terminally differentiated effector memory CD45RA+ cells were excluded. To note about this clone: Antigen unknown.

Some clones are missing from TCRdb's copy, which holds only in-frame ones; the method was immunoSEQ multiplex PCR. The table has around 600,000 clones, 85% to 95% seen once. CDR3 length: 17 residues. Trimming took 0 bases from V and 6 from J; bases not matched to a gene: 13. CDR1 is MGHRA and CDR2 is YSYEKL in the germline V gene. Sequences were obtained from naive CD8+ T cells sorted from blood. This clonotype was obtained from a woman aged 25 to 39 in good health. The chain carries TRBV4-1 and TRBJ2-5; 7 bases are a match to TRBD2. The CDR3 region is CASSQEDYRGSIKTQYF. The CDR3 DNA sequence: TGCGCCAGCAGCCAAGAGGACTATCGCGGGAGTATAAAGACCCAGTACTTC.